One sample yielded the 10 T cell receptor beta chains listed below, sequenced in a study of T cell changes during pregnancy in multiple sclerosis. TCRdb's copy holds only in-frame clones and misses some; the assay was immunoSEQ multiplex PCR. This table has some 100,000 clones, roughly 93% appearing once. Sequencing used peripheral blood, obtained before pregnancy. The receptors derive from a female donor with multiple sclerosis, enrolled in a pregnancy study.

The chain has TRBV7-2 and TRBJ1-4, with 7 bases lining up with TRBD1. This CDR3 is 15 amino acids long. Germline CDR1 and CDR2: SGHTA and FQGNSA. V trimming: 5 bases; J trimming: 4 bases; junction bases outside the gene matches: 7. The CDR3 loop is CASSRSRDSNEKLFF. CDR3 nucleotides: TGTGCCAGCAGCAGAAGTCGGGACAGTAATGAAAAACTGTTTTTT.

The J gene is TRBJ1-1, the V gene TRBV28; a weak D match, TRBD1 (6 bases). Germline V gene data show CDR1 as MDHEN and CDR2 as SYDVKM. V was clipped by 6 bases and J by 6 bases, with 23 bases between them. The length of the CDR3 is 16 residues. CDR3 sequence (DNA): TGTGCCAGCAGCGAAGGGGGACCTCCCAAAGAGTCTGAAGCTTTCTTT. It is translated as CASSEGGPPKESEAFF.

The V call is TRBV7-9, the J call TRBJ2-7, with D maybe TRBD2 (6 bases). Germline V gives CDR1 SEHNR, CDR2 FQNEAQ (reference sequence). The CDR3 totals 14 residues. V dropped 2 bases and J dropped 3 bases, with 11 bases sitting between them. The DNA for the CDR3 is TGTGCCAGCAGCTTATCCGGGAGTGGCTACGAGCAGTACTTC. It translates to CASSLSGSGYEQYF.

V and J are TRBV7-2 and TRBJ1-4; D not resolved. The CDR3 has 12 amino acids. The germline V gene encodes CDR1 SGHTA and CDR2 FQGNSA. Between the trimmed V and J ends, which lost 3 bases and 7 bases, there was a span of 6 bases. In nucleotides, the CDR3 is TGTGCCAGCAGCTTTAGTGGTGAAAAACTGTTTTTT. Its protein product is CASSFSGEKLFF. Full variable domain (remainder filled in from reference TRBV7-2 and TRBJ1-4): GAGVSQSPSNKVTEKGKDVELRCDPISGHTALYWYRQSLGQGLEFLIYFQGNSAPDKSGLPSDRFSAERTGGSVSTLTIQRTQQEDSAVYLCASSFSGEKLFFGSGTQLSVL.

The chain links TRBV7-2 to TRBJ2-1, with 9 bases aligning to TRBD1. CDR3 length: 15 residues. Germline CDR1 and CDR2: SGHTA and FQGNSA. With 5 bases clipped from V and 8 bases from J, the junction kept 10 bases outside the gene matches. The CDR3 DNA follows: TGTGCCAGCAGCCGGCGGGACAGGGTTAGGGATGAGCAGTTCTTC. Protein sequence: CASSRRDRVRDEQFF.

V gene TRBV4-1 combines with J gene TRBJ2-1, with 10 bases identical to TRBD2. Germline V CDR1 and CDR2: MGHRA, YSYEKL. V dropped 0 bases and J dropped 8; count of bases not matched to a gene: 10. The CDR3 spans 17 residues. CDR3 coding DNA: TGCGCCAGCAGCCAAGATCCGCCTAGCGGGAGTAGGTATGAGCAGTTCTTC. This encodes CASSQDPPSGSRYEQFF.

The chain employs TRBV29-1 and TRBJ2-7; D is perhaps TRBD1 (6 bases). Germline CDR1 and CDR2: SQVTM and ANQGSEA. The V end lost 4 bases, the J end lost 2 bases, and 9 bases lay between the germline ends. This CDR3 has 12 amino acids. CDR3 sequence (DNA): TGCAGCGTTGCGACAGGCACCTACGAGCAGTACTTC. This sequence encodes CSVATGTYEQYF.

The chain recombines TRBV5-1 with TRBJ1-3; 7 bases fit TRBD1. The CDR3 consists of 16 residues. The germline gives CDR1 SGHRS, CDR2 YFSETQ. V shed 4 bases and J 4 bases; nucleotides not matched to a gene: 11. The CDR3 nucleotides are TGCGCCAGCAGCAGTACCTCAGGGGGAGAAGGAAACACCATATATTTT. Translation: CASSSTSGGEGNTIYF.

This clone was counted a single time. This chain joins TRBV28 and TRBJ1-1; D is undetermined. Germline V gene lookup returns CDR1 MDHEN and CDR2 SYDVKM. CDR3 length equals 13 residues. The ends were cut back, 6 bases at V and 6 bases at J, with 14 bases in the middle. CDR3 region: CASSQSYSAEAFF. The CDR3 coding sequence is TGTGCCAGCAGCCAAAGCTACTCCGCTGAAGCTTTCTTT.

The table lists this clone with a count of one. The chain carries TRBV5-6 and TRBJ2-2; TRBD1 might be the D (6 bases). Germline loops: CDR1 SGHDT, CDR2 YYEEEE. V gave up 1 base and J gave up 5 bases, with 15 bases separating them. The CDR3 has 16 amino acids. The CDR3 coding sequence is TGTGCCAGCAGCTTGAAAGGATACGACAGGACCGGGGAGCTGTTTTTT. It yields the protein CASSLKGYDRTGELFF.